What follows is one T cell receptor (beta chain) and its context. Its antigen is still unknown. No per-base quality is available; no much larger clone lies one base away. These data originate in a study of CD8 T cells in Susac syndrome (dated by TCRdb to between 2018 and 2021). Broadly, across the study: Whether CD8+ T cell activation and differentiation in Susac syndrome was antigen driven was tested using repertoire sequencing. CD8+ T cell repertoire clonality was compared between more than ten healthy donors, around 14 Susac syndrome patients and 15 multiple sclerosis patients. Beyond this particular receptor, the publication reports: The number of individuals in the TCR sequencing and HLA analysis was recognized as being relatively small.

Peripheral blood CD8+ and CD4+ T cells from healthy donors, Susac syndrome patients and multiple sclerosis patients were profiled using high-throughput TCR beta sequencing. Healthy donors were age- and sex-matched controls. Bulk CD8+ and CD4+ T cells were purified by magnetic negative isolation, whereas CD8+ TEMRA cells were enriched by FACS. Blood was collected in EDTA tubes and processed within 24 hours, with PBMCs isolated through density gradient centrifugation. PBMCs intended for TCR sequencing were cryopreserved in liquid nitrogen and thawed later in a water bath at 37 degrees C. The sorted or isolated CD4+, CD8+ and CD8+ TEMRA cells had a purity of 90% or higher. RNA was extracted with the RNeasy kit and about 0.5 to 1 ug was reverse transcribed using random hexamers. The immunoSEQ multiplex PCR assay, covering 54 Vbeta and 13 Jbeta segments, was used to amplify TCR beta CDR3 regions. PCR amplification bias was corrected using a synthetic template baseline for primer optimization and computational correction. The authors' pipeline ran thus. Reads were annotated to V, D and J genes according to IMGT and were analyzed with immunoSEQ Analyzer, with only productive sequences retained. To calculate clonality, Shannon entropy was normalized by log2 of the number of productive unique sequences and then subtracted from one. Public and private clones were assessed among the 100 most prevalent clones of each patient and control. Susac-specific clones were defined as absent from healthy and MS cohorts, around 1,000 published viral clones and other ImmuneACCESS disease sequences. TCRdb ran its own pipeline on the public reads, namely fastp trimming at Q25 and MiXCR clone calling, and kept in-frame beta chains. Rows with one shared CDR3 protein collapse into an entry with the most common genes and DNA. TCRdb, rather than the study authors, made the V and J calls. This sample has 130,000 to 150,000 distinct CDR3 sequences in its table, and roughly 94% of those were observed once. Of the sample, approximately 0.25% is held by the ten largest clones.

Trimming costs V 3 bases and J 2 bases, and their ends lie 6 bases apart. Sequences MNHEY (CDR1) and SMNVEV (CDR2) are obtained from the germline V gene (reference sequence). From its cysteine to its phenylalanine, the CDR3 spans 13 amino acids. This entry keeps only the CDR3 DNA: 39 bases, framed from base 1. The receptor's source is a human donor in good health. Rearrangement joined TRBV27 to TRBJ2-3; no D gene is confidently identified. The material sequenced was CD8+ T cells from PBMCs. The DNA is TGTGCCAGCAGTTTCTTATCCACAGATACGCAGTATTTT. It translates to CASSFLSTDTQYF.